This T cell receptor (beta chain) was captured by sequencing in a study of blood T cell repertoires in COVID-19. Study context: Acute-phase and convalescent COVID-19 samples originated in the United States, Italy and Spain. Nucleic acid was either cDNA or gDNA, and it came from T cells, B-cell-depleted T cells, or PBMCs.

Original analysis: The authors estimated nucleated cell counts from reference gene primer amplification. The method was immunoSEQ multiplex PCR; TCRdb's version includes in-frame clones alone and lacks a portion of them. V and J calls and clone size come straight from that table; D and trimming were deduced from the DNA. The sample has hundreds of thousands of clones; about 90% are singletons. Seattle researchers signed up patients amid active infection and tracked them longitudinally. CDR1 GTSNPN and CDR2 SVGIG come from the germline V gene (reference sequence). With 2 bases clipped from V and 3 bases from J, the junction kept 22 bases outside the gene matches. This CDR3 comprises 20 residues.

This chain joins TRBV30 and TRBJ2-4; 7 bases align to TRBD2. Sequenced: peripheral blood. The receptor was derived from a woman aged 25 to 39 with COVID-19, enrolled during active disease. CDR3 in amino acids: CAWSLWREKTSARGKNIQYF. Here the CDR3 DNA reads TGTGCCTGGAGTCTATGGAGGGAAAAAACTAGCGCGAGGGGCAAAAACATTCAGTACTTC.